Listed here are 20 T cell receptor beta chains from one sample, sequenced in a study of blood T cell repertoires in COVID-19. The data were produced by immunoSEQ multiplex PCR, yet TCRdb's version contains in-frame clones alone and is incomplete. The data contain about 210,000 clones, 65% to 90% of them seen just once; the ten biggest clones take up more than 8.5%. The sequenced material came from PBMCs or T cells enriched from blood (not recorded which). These receptors were obtained from a woman aged 45-65 years with acute COVID-19.

This sequence joins TRBV9 and TRBJ1-5; 7 bases agree with TRBD1. With 3 bases clipped from V and 0 bases from J, the junction kept 6 bases outside the gene matches. The CDR3 totals 16 residues. CDR1 and CDR2 (germline): SGDLS, YYNGEE. CDR3 coding DNA: TGTGCCAGCAGCGGAAGGGGGCCTTATAGCAATCAGCCCCAGCATTTT. Protein: CASSGRGPYSNQPQHF.

The chain employs TRBV19 and TRBJ1-2; weak D call: TRBD1 (5 bases). Germline-derived CDR1 and CDR2 are LNHDA and SQIVND (reference sequence). The germline V and J ends were trimmed by 4 bases and 0 bases, with 12 bases remaining between them. This CDR3 is 15 amino acids long. The CDR3 sequence is CASSTVARANYGYTF. CDR3 coding DNA: TGTGCCAGTAGTACTGTCGCCAGGGCTAACTATGGCTACACCTTC.

The chain is built from TRBV4-3 and TRBJ1-1, with TRBD1 identical over 9 bases. Germline values: CDR1 LGHNA, CDR2 YSLEER. The V segment lost 3 bases and the J segment 1 base; nucleotides outside the gene matches: 3. The CDR3 extends over 15 amino acids. The CDR3 nucleotides are TGCGCCAGCAGCCAGGCGGGACAGGGGAACACTGAAGCTTTCTTT. Translated: CASSQAGQGNTEAFF.

Notes on this clone: In the same sample, other DNA sequences code for this CDR3. The V call is TRBV7-2, the J call TRBJ2-7; 9 bases fit TRBD2. The J segment lost 1 base and the V segment lost 1 base, leaving 2 bases of the junction unmatched. Germline lookup yields CDR1 SGHTA and CDR2 FQGNSA. CDR3 length: 15 residues. The CDR3 nucleotides read TGTGCCAGCAGCTTAGTGACTAGCGGTTCCTACGAGCAGTACTTC. Translation gives CASSLVTSGSYEQYF.

The chain uses TRBV2 and TRBJ2-5; D is undetermined. Germline CDR1 and CDR2: SNHLY and FYNNEI. The ends were cut back, 7 bases at V and 1 base at J, with 13 bases in the middle. The CDR3 runs 14 residues. The CDR3 is CASTLGISQETQYF. CDR3 DNA: TGTGCCAGCACTCTAGGAATTTCCCAAGAGACCCAGTACTTC.

The V gene is TRBV7-2, the J gene TRBJ2-1; 15 bases fit TRBD2. J lost 7 bases, V lost 4 bases, and 5 bases had no gene match. This CDR3 is 16 amino acids long. The germline V gene has CDR1 SGHTA and CDR2 FQGNSA. The CDR3 reads CASSWTSGGAANEQFF. In nucleotides, the CDR3 is TGTGCCAGCAGCTGGACTAGCGGGGGGGCCGCTAATGAGCAGTTCTTC.

This rearrangement joins TRBV27 to TRBJ2-5; 7 nucleotides agree with TRBD2. In germline, CDR1 is MNHEY, CDR2 SMNVEV (reference sequence). J was trimmed by 2 bases and V by 6 bases; bases with no gene match: 9. The CDR3 covers 15 residues. CDR3 amino acids: CASSKFGRTQETQYF. The CDR3, as DNA: TGTGCCAGCAGCAAGTTCGGGAGGACACAAGAGACCCAGTACTTC.

The chain is built from TRBV29-1 and TRBJ2-3; TRBD2 matches 11 bases. V shed 7 bases and J 2 bases; nucleotides not matched to a gene: 5. Looked up from germline, CDR1 is SQVTM and CDR2 is ANQGSEA. The CDR3 sequence is 14 residues long. This chain's CDR3 is CSARLAGYTDTQYF. CDR3 nucleotides: TGCAGCGCCCGACTAGCGGGGTACACAGATACGCAGTATTTT.

V and J are TRBV12-5 and TRBJ2-1; 10 bases are shared with TRBD2. The germline V gene encodes CDR1 LGHNT and CDR2 FRNRAP. The length of the CDR3 is 15 residues. Trimming at V came to 1 base and at J to 3 bases, leaving 0 bases not matched to a gene. This chain's CDR3 is CASGLGTSGYNEQFF. CDR3 sequence (DNA): TGTGCTAGTGGTTTGGGGACTAGCGGCTACAATGAGCAGTTCTTC.

The sample holds one count of this clone. Other DNA sequences in the same sample also yield this CDR3. The chain employs TRBV5-1 and TRBJ2-1; 8 bases fit TRBD2. The V gene's germline CDR1 is SGHRS and CDR2 YFSETQ. V shed 2 bases and J 4 bases; nucleotides not matched to a gene: 2. The CDR3 loop spans 14 amino acids. This CDR3 reads CASSLAGAYNEQFF. As DNA, the CDR3 is TGCGCCAGCAGCTTAGCGGGAGCTTACAATGAGCAGTTCTTC.

This clone has only a few counts. The chain has TRBV6-5 and TRBJ1-2; TRBD1 matches at 7 bases. V was pared by 5 bases and J by 0 bases, with 6 bases of the junction left unmatched. Per germline, CDR1 MNHEY and CDR2 SVGAGI. This CDR3 is 15 amino acids long. CDR3 region: CASSPPGQTNYGYTF. The CDR3, as DNA: TGTGCCAGCAGTCCCCCGGGACAGACTAACTATGGCTACACCTTC.

The rearrangement links TRBV28 to TRBJ1-6; D call uncertain. The CDR3 is made up of 15 amino acids. V lost 5 bases and J lost 9, with 17 bases in between. Germline assignment: CDR1 MDHEN and CDR2 SYDVKM. This CDR3 is CASSGRVRRLSPLHF. Here the CDR3 DNA reads TGTGCCAGCAGTGGCCGGGTAAGGCGGCTTTCACCCCTCCACTTT. Based on the CDR3 plus reference TRBV28 and TRBJ1-6, the full variable domain is DVKVTQSSRYLVKRTGEKVFLECVQDMDHENMFWYRQDPGLGLRLIYFSYDVKMKEKGDIPEGYSVSREKKERFSLILESASTNQTSMYLCASSGRVRRLSPLHFGNGTRLTVT.

The V call is TRBV24-1, the J call TRBJ2-3; D is perhaps TRBD1 (6 bases). Trimming shortened V by 7 bases and J by 2 bases, and 12 bases separated the two germline ends. CDR3 length: 14 residues. The germline gives CDR1 KGHDR, CDR2 SFDVKD. CDR3 bases: TGTGCCACCAGGGGACACGGCAACACAGATACGCAGTATTTT. It codes for CATRGHGNTDTQYF.

The chain combines TRBV5-4 with TRBJ2-7; D gene unclear. The CDR3 length is 15 residues. CDR1 and CDR2 (germline): SGHNT, YYREEE (reference sequence). The V gene lost 0 bases and the J gene lost 3 bases, with 13 bases spanning the gap. CDR3 sequence reads: CASSLGFQANYEQYF. CDR3 DNA sequence: TGTGCCAGCAGCTTGGGGTTCCAGGCTAACTACGAGCAGTACTTC.

The chain carries TRBV19 and TRBJ1-2; D ambiguous. The CDR3 loop spans 11 amino acids. Trimming shortened V by 10 bases and J by 7 bases, and 13 bases separated the two germline ends. Germline V CDR1 and CDR2: LNHDA, SQIVND (reference sequence). CDR3 sequence reads: CAISGGVGYTF. The CDR3 DNA follows: TGTGCCATCTCAGGCGGGGTTGGCTACACCTTC.

This rearrangement joins TRBV2 to TRBJ2-2, with 7 bases lining up with TRBD1. Germline trimming cut 6 bases from V and 0 bases from J; bases unmatched to any gene: 4. The length of the CDR3 is 15 residues. In germline, CDR1 is SNHLY, CDR2 FYNNEI. The CDR3 DNA follows: TGTGCCAGCAGCGCCGGGACAGCGAACACCGGGGAGCTGTTTTTT. This encodes CASSAGTANTGELFF.

The chain joins TRBV28 to TRBJ1-6; 10 bases agree with TRBD1. From germline, CDR1 is MDHEN and CDR2 SYDVKM. There are 15 residues in the CDR3. J lost 9 bases, V lost 4 bases, and 6 bases had no gene match. The DNA for the CDR3 is TGTGCCAGCAGTTCCGGACAGGGGGGGAGTTCACCCCTCCACTTT. It specifies CASSSGQGGSSPLHF.

The chain uses TRBV5-6 and TRBJ2-3; D may be TRBD1 (5 bases). Between the trimmed V and J ends, which lost 2 bases and 6 bases, there was a span of 16 bases. CDR1 SGHDT and CDR2 YYEEEE come from the germline V gene. There are 15 residues in the CDR3. CDR3 amino acids: CASSFQGYDADTQYF. CDR3 coding DNA: TGTGCCAGCAGCTTCCAGGGATATGATGCCGATACGCAGTATTTT.

The J gene is TRBJ2-3, the V gene TRBV21-1; the D call in the table, TRBD1, was not verified against the DNA. TRBV21-1 is annotated as a pseudogene. The CDR3 consists of 15 residues. CDR3 region: CASSIGQASTDTQYF. CDR3 DNA sequence: TGTGCCAGCAGCATAGGACAGGCTAGCACAGATACGCAGTATTTT.

The gene calls are TRBV11-3 and TRBJ2-7; a weak D match, TRBD2 (6 bases). This CDR3 has 15 amino acids. Germline V gene sequence: CDR1 SGHNT, CDR2 YENEEA. Trimming removed 5 bases from V and 2 bases from J, with 16 bases in between. This CDR3 reads CASSQTGSRTYEQYF. The CDR3 coding sequence is TGTGCCAGCAGCCAAACCGGGAGCCGGACCTACGAGCAGTACTTC. The variable domain in full, completed from reference TRBV11-3 and TRBJ2-7, reads EAGVVQSPRYKIIEKKQPVAFWCNPISGHNTLYWYLQNLGQGPELLIRYENEEAVDDSQLPKDRFSAERLKGVDSTLKIQPAELGDSAVYLCASSQTGSRTYEQYFGPGTRLTVT.